Reported below is one T cell receptor beta chain. Its antigen is unknown. These data are taken from a study of CXCR3-negative and CXCR3-positive naive CD8 T cells (dated by TCRdb to the late 2010s). The study in broad terms: In total, 130 million to 150 million TRB reads were obtained, or roughly 1.5 +/- 0.3 million reads per library. Data from 11 donors, pooled across two independent experiments, went into the diversity and physicochemical repertoire analyses. Naive subsets from 5 donors and memory cells from 3 donors were included in the TRBV-TRBJ cluster analysis.

What the authors observed across the whole study: Freshly isolated PBMCs were used for most assays because CXCR3 expression partially decreased after cryopreservation. Surface CD5, linked to self-reactivity in mice, was comparable between naive subsets; TCR interaction strength was therefore also inferred from TRB CDR3 physicochemical properties. Within the same donor, TRBV-TRBJ usage looked similar between naive CXCR3-negative and CXCR3-positive cells, but memory cells had distinct patterns. Repertoire diversity was comparably high in both naive subsets but much lower in memory CD8+ T cells. Compared with CXCR3-negative naive cells, CXCR3-positive naive cells had TRB CDR3s with higher hydrophobicity (lower Kidera factor 4), lower energy, and higher strength and volume indices.

The CDR3 spans 16 residues, from the cysteine through the phenylalanine. DNA is not recorded here. According to the germline V gene, CDR1 reads MNHNS and CDR2 reads SASEGT. The sample was run on a NextSeq 550. The Human TCR Profiling Kit (MiLaboratory) was used to make UMI-labeled 5' RACE TRB cDNA libraries. The full amount of extracted RNA was used for cDNA synthesis, and the full amount of resulting cDNA was used for PCR amplification. The libraries were made side by side, with each library going through the same number of PCR cycles. The study's processing was this. With a requirement of at least two reads per UMI, MIGEC and MiXCR extracted about 50,000 +/- 10,000 unique UMI-labeled TRB cDNA molecules per library. Each library averaged around 40,000 +/- 10,000 functional in-frame TRB CDR3 nucleotide clonotypes without stop codons. After downsampling to 5000 UMI-labeled TRB molecules per sample, diversity metrics such as normalized Shannon-Wiener and Chao1 were calculated in VDJtools. For the central five CDR3 residues, VDJtools calculated physicochemical properties weighted by clonotype size, namely interaction energy, strength, volume and Kidera factor 4. After the reads were reprocessed by TCRdb, one entry was made per CDR3 protein sequence, with no DNA. In this record, the V and J calls reflect TCRdb's handling and not the investigators' own analysis. The sample table includes some 120,000 distinct CDR3 sequences. The ten largest clones take up around 0.54% of the sample.

Each CD8+ T cell subset was flow-sorted in triplicate, and 250,000 to 300,000 cells per subset were placed directly into RLT lysis buffer. Naive CD8+ T cells were defined stringently as CD45RO-CCR7+CD27+CD95- to exclude memory contaminants. Using standard density gradient centrifugation, peripheral blood mononuclear cells were isolated from buffy coats. Naive CXCR3-negative and CXCR3-positive CD8+ T cells were flow-sorted on a FACSAria III. Total RNA was extracted from sorted cells using an RNeasy Mini Kit. The sequence is built from TRBV6-1 and TRBJ2-7; the D call from TCRdb, TRBD2, cannot be confirmed without DNA. Sequencing input: naive CXCR3+ CD8+ T cells from blood. The meaning of the sample's cell subset or site label: CD45RO-CCR7+CD27+CD95- naive CD8+ T cells expressing CXCR3 (TNR3+). This sequence originates from a human donor in good health. Some clones in this sample may be carry-over from other donors' samples. For the CDR3, the sequence is CATPGLAGGSSYEQYF.